This T cell receptor beta chain appears in the sequencing data of a study of blood T cell repertoires in COVID-19. Across the whole study: The United States, Italy and Spain supplied acute and convalescent COVID-19 samples. Sources were T cells, B-cell-depleted T cells, or PBMCs; the material itself was cDNA or gDNA.

Original processing notes: Reference gene primer amplification gave nucleated cell count estimates. Clones were read by immunoSEQ multiplex PCR, and TCRdb kept only the in-frame ones, dropping some. The D gene and trimming were derived from the DNA, and the V and J assignments and clone size from that table. The sample consists of 200,000 to 250,000 clones, roughly 80% of them appearing once. CDR1 and CDR2 (germline): SGHRS, YFSETQ. V lost 3 bases to trimming and J lost 2 bases, with 8 bases between them. The CDR3 consists of 14 residues. The genes are TRBV5-1 and TRBJ2-2; D is uncertain. This clonotype was obtained from a woman aged 80 or older with active or convalescent COVID-19. Input material: peripheral blood. CDR3 protein: CASSSLLNTGELFF. The CDR3 DNA reads as TGCGCCAGCAGCTCCCTCCTAAACACCGGGGAGCTGTTTTTT.